These 22 T cell receptor beta chains were sequenced from one sample in a study of cytomegalovirus exposure and HLA in healthy donors. PCR primers comprised 60 Vbeta and 13 Jbeta primers. Clones were read by immunoSEQ multiplex PCR, and TCRdb kept only the in-frame ones, dropping some. The table includes about 140,000 clones, 75% to 80% detected once. Sequencing was carried out using PBMCs. The receptor source for this set is a woman in her forties or fifties in good health and CMV-seronegative.

V gene TRBV7-2 combines with J gene TRBJ2-1; 7 positions match TRBD1. Germline V lookup: CDR1 SGHTA, CDR2 FQGNSA. J lost 9 bases, V lost 6 bases, and 8 bases had no gene match. This CDR3 region has 13 residues. The DNA for the CDR3 is TGTGCCAGCAGTCGACCGGGACAGTTTGAGCAGTTCTTC. This encodes CASSRPGQFEQFF.

V usage is TRBV6-1 and J usage is TRBJ1-1; D is ambiguous. The CDR3 runs to 15 residues. Looked up from germline, CDR1 is MNHNS and CDR2 is SASEGT. Deletions cut 0 bases from V and 6 bases from J, with 14 bases between. DNA for the CDR3: TGTGCCAGCAGTGAAGCAACGGGGTGGGTATCTGAAGCTTTCTTT. Translated, it gives CASSEATGWVSEAFF.

The DNA of the CDR3 is TGTGCCTGGAGCGGTCCGCAGGTTCGGATTACTGAAGCTTTCTTT. This encodes CAWSGPQVRITEAFF. V gene TRBV30 combines with J gene TRBJ1-1; no clear D. This CDR3 spans 15 amino acids. CDR1 GTSNPN and CDR2 SVGIG come from the germline V gene (reference sequence). V gave up 3 bases and J gave up 5 bases, with 19 bases separating them.

The chain carries TRBV25-1 and TRBJ1-2; 7 bases are a match to TRBD1. The V gene end was trimmed by 4 bases and the J gene end by 5 bases; junction bases not matched to a gene: 7. CDR1 MGHDK and CDR2 SYGVNS come from the germline V gene. This CDR3 is 14 amino acids long. The CDR3 nucleotides read TGTGCCAGCAGTGCGGGCAGGGGGACTTATGGCTACACCTTC. Translated: CASSAGRGTYGYTF.

The chain links TRBV5-1 to TRBJ1-1; D is uncertain. The germline CDR1 and CDR2 sequences are SGHRS and YFSETQ. With 0 bases removed from V and 1 base from J, the gap between germline ends came to 7 bases. This CDR3 region has 14 residues. The CDR3 coding sequence is TGCGCCAGCAGCTTGGGAGGTGGGAACACTGAAGCTTTCTTT. Translating it yields CASSLGGGNTEAFF.

This chain joins TRBV15 and TRBJ2-6; D not resolved. The germline V gene has CDR1 LNHNV and CDR2 YYDKDF (reference sequence). The CDR3 contains 15 residues. V lost 4 bases, J lost 0 bases, and 7 bases lay in between. Written as DNA, the CDR3 is TGTGCCACCAGCAAAGACAACTCTGGGGCCAACGTCCTGACTTTC. It yields the protein CATSKDNSGANVLTF. Filled out from reference TRBV15 and TRBJ2-6, the complete variable domain reads DAMVIQNPRYQVTQFGKPVTLSCSQTLNHNVMYWYQQKSSQAPKLLFHYYDKDFNNEADTPDNFQSRRPNTSFCFLDIRSPGLGDTAMYLCATSKDNSGANVLTFGAGSRLTVL.

The rearrangement joins TRBV5-6 to TRBJ1-5, with 8 positions matching TRBD1. V lost 0 bases and J lost 9; bases outside the gene matches: 8. This CDR3 has 15 residues. The germline V gene encodes CDR1 SGHDT and CDR2 YYEEEE. The CDR3 DNA is TGTGCCAGCAGCTTGGGGGGACAGGTGCCGGGGCCCCAGCATTTT. The encoded protein is CASSLGGQVPGPQHF.

This chain uses TRBV4-3 with TRBJ1-2; 10 bases are shared with TRBD1. The germline gives CDR1 LGHNA, CDR2 YSLEER. Trimming cost V 3 bases and J 8 bases; bases outside gene matches: 6. This CDR3 has 14 residues. CDR3 nucleotides: TGCGCCAGCAGCCAGGGGACAGGGGAAGGAGGCTACACCTTC. Amino acid sequence: CASSQGTGEGGYTF.

This clone was found a few times. The chain employs TRBV27 and TRBJ1-2; TRBD1 might be the D (5 bases). The CDR3 runs 13 residues. Germline loops: CDR1 MNHEY, CDR2 SMNVEV (reference sequence). V gave up 6 bases and J gave up 4 bases, with 12 bases separating them. CDR3 protein: CASRLGGTYGYTF. The CDR3 bases are TGTGCCAGCAGATTAGGAGGGACCTATGGCTACACCTTC.

There are a few counts of this clone. This CDR3 reads CASSPRGGFTEAFF. DNA for the CDR3: TGTGCCAGCAGCCCAAGGGGGGGGTTCACTGAAGCTTTCTTT. The rearrangement uses TRBV9 and TRBJ1-1; TRBD1 is a possible D gene (6 bases). V was shortened by 4 bases and J by 4 bases, with 14 bases between the two germline ends. CDR3 length: 14 amino acids. Germline V CDR1 and CDR2: SGDLS, YYNGEE.

The gene calls are TRBV18 and TRBJ2-2; 7 bases match TRBD2. The V segment lost 8 bases and the J segment 1 base; nucleotides outside the gene matches: 10. CDR3 length equals 16 residues. Germline CDR1 is KGHSH and CDR2 is LQKENI. The chain's CDR3 is CASGRELGQNTGELFF. CDR3 bases: TGTGCCAGCGGGAGGGAACTCGGCCAGAACACCGGGGAGCTGTTTTTT.

The rearrangement links TRBV6-5 to TRBJ1-5, with 7 bases that match TRBD1. V shed 6 bases and J 5 bases; nucleotides not matched to a gene: 7. CDR1 and CDR2 from the germline V gene are MNHEY and SVGAGI. This CDR3 spans 14 amino acids. CDR3 in amino acids: CASRQTGHHQPQHF. For the CDR3, the DNA is TGTGCCAGCAGACAGACAGGGCATCATCAGCCCCAGCATTTT.

The rearrangement uses TRBV5-1 and TRBJ2-5; weak D call: TRBD1 (6 bases). V lost 8 bases and J 2 bases, leaving 16 bases between the germline ends. Looked up from germline, CDR1 is SGHRS and CDR2 is YFSETQ. The CDR3 has 14 amino acids. This chain's CDR3 is CARRENRDQETQYF. CDR3 nucleotides: TGCGCCAGAAGAGAGAACAGGGATCAAGAGACCCAGTACTTC.

V usage is TRBV5-6 and J usage is TRBJ2-7, with 10 bases lining up with TRBD2. The germline CDR1 and CDR2 sequences are SGHDT and YYEEEE. The CDR3 runs 15 residues. The V gene end was trimmed by 4 bases and the J gene end by 2 bases; junction bases not matched to a gene: 6. The CDR3 DNA reads as TGTGCCAGCAGCCGACTAGCGGGCGGTACCTACGAGCAGTACTTC. Its translation is CASSRLAGGTYEQYF.

This clone was counted between two and nine times. The gene calls are TRBV6-6 and TRBJ2-7; possibly TRBD1 for D (6 bases). The CDR3 is 13 residues long. Germline V gives CDR1 MNHNY, CDR2 SVGAGI (reference sequence). Trimming stripped 4 bases from V and 3 bases from J, with 10 bases between. The CDR3 protein is CASSLQGHYEQYF. CDR3 DNA: TGTGCCAGCAGTTTACAGGGTCACTACGAGCAGTACTTC.

The chain recombines TRBV30 with TRBJ1-5; weak D call: TRBD1 (6 bases). The V end was cut by 4 bases, the J end by 1 base, with 8 bases between. The CDR3 has 13 residues. The germline gives CDR1 GTSNPN, CDR2 SVGIG (reference sequence). CDR3 bases: TGTGCCTGGAATCAGGGGAGCAATCAGCCCCAGCATTTT. Translation: CAWNQGSNQPQHF.

This clone occurred once. This chain uses TRBV14 with TRBJ1-5; possibly TRBD1 for D (5 bases). Germline CDR1 reads SGHDN; CDR2 reads FVKESK. This CDR3 contains 12 residues. CDR3 coding DNA: TGTGGTGAGCAGGGCAGCAATCAGCCCCAGCATTTT. Translating it yields CGEQGSNQPQHF.

This clone was detected only once. The chain recombines TRBV6-1 with TRBJ2-5; TRBD2 aligns across 11 bases. CDR1 and CDR2 (germline): MNHNS, SASEGT. This CDR3 has 15 amino acids. Losses at the gene ends were 6 bases for V and 7 bases for J; bases not matched to a gene: 10. This CDR3 is CASRDSGGAFGTQYF. DNA of the CDR3: TGTGCCAGCAGAGATAGCGGGGGGGCCTTCGGGACCCAGTACTTC.

The rearrangement joins TRBV5-1 to TRBJ1-3; 7 bases are shared with TRBD1. The germline V gene encodes CDR1 SGHRS and CDR2 YFSETQ. J lost 4 bases, V lost 4 bases, and 5 bases had no gene match. The CDR3 totals 14 residues. The CDR3 sequence: CASSGGTAGNTIYF. Written as DNA, the CDR3 is TGCGCCAGCAGCGGGGGGACAGCCGGAAACACCATATATTTT.

This rearrangement joins TRBV7-8 to TRBJ2-3, with 12 bases fitting TRBD2. The germline CDR1 and CDR2 sequences are SGHVS and FQNEAQ. V gave up 3 bases and J gave up 3 bases; unmatched junction bases: 4. CDR3 length: 16 residues. CDR3 nucleotides: TGTGCCAGCAGCTTTCGGACTAGCGGGGTGACAGATACGCAGTATTTT. Translated: CASSFRTSGVTDTQYF.

The chain employs TRBV7-2 and TRBJ1-2; weak D call: TRBD1 (6 bases). Per germline, CDR1 SGHTA and CDR2 FQGNSA. V lost 1 base to trimming and J lost 6 bases, with 15 bases between them. This CDR3 is 15 amino acids long. The CDR3 sequence is CASSLGQDPPHGYTF. The CDR3 DNA is TGTGCCAGCAGCTTAGGACAGGATCCGCCCCATGGCTACACCTTC.

This chain uses TRBV28 with TRBJ1-2; 7 bases line up with TRBD1. The CDR3 extends over 15 amino acids. Germline V gene sequence: CDR1 MDHEN, CDR2 SYDVKM. V trimming: 4 bases; J trimming: 3 bases; junction bases outside the gene matches: 8. The CDR3 nucleotides read TGTGCCAGCAGTTCCGGGAGGGGGCGGGACTATGGCTACACCTTC. Translated: CASSSGRGRDYGYTF.